The clone carrying this TCR beta chain showed up many times. Its specificity is not known. The entry originates in a study of T cells in Graves' hyperthyroidism and ophthalmopathy. On the study more broadly: Pretreatment peripheral blood was obtained at initial diagnosis. Study-wide results and caveats: Blood held most thyroid clonotypes expanded above 0.001 frequency.

V lost 0 bases and J lost 5, with 16 bases in between. Looked up from germline, CDR1 is LGHNA and CDR2 is YNFKEQ. The CDR3 is 16 residues long. Ophthalmopathy patients showed a Clinical Activity Score of at least 3, NOSPECS grade of at least 4 and duration under 3 months. The PBMCs were sourced from fresh peripheral blood (around 9.3 ml). Amplification of TCR beta CDR3 regions used RNA as the template. Initially, a first-round RT-PCR of the TCR CDR3 employed the HTBI primer set. TCRdb re-called the multiplex PCR reads with MiXCR, one entry per CDR3 protein. The data show almost 250,000 distinct CDR3 sequences, roughly 22% seen once.

The chain joins TRBV4-2 to TRBJ1-2; D gene uncertain. What was sequenced was blood. The sequence derives from a woman aged 40 to 49 with Graves' ophthalmopathy. The chain's CDR3 is CASSQDVPAARYGYTF. In DNA form, the CDR3 reads TGTGCCAGCAGCCAAGATGTTCCTGCGGCGCGATATGGCTACACCTTC.